The 32 T cell receptor beta chains given below trace back to one sample, sequenced in a study of cytomegalovirus exposure and HLA in healthy donors. The study ran its PCR with 60 Vbeta and 13 Jbeta primers. TCRdb's copy holds only in-frame clones and misses some; the assay was immunoSEQ multiplex PCR. The sample yields about 93,000 clones, roughly 67% seen once. The sequenced sample consisted of PBMCs. The receptors originated from a boy younger than 18 in good health and CMV-seropositive.

This clone was detected only a few times. Distinct nucleotide sequences in the sample also encode this CDR3. The chain couples TRBV18 to TRBJ2-1; tentative D call: TRBD1 (5 bases). CDR1 KGHSH and CDR2 LQKENI come from the germline V gene. The CDR3 runs to 15 residues. Trimming stripped 5 bases from V and 0 bases from J, with 11 bases between. The CDR3 reads CASSFRGSSYNEQFF. The CDR3 DNA is TGTGCCAGCTCATTTAGGGGTAGCTCCTACAATGAGCAGTTCTTC.

The J gene is TRBJ2-7, the V gene TRBV6-5; TRBD2 matches at 11 bases. CDR3 length equals 16 residues. The germline V gene has CDR1 MNHEY and CDR2 SVGAGI. V dropped 1 base and J dropped 2; count of bases not matched to a gene: 4. Here the CDR3 reads CASSYLASGGTYEQYF. The DNA of the CDR3 is TGTGCCAGCAGTTACTTAGCTAGCGGGGGGACCTACGAGCAGTACTTC.

The J gene is TRBJ2-7, the V gene TRBV27; D is possibly TRBD1 (6 bases). Germline CDR1 is MNHEY and CDR2 is SMNVEV (reference sequence). V was pared by 4 bases and J by 1 base, with 8 bases between. The CDR3 covers 13 residues. The CDR3 DNA reads TGTGCCAGCAGTTCACAGGGATCCTACGAGCAGTACTTC. Residues: CASSSQGSYEQYF.

The CDR3 DNA is TGCAGCGTTGGACGGCAAGAGGGCACTGAAGCTTTCTTT. Protein: CSVGRQEGTEAFF. The chain joins TRBV29-1 to TRBJ1-1; D is unresolved. V was trimmed by 4 bases and J by 4 bases, leaving 13 bases between them. CDR3 length: 13 amino acids. Germline V gene sequence: CDR1 SQVTM, CDR2 ANQGSEA.

The chain has TRBV2 and TRBJ1-2; D call uncertain. Trimming left V 4 bases short and J 3 bases short, with 6 bases between. The CDR3 totals 12 residues. The V gene's germline CDR1 is SNHLY and CDR2 FYNNEI. CDR3 coding DNA: TGTGCCAGCAGTGTAGAGGACTATGGCTACACCTTC. Protein: CASSVEDYGYTF.

The gene calls are TRBV27 and TRBJ2-3; 7 bases agree with TRBD1. The CDR3 consists of 14 residues. CDR1 is MNHEY and CDR2 is SMNVEV in the germline V gene (reference sequence). With 0 bases clipped from V and 3 bases from J, the junction kept 0 bases outside the gene matches. The CDR3 DNA reads as TGTGCCAGCAGTTTATCACAGGGGACAGATACGCAGTATTTT. Translated: CASSLSQGTDTQYF.

The chain links TRBV29-1 to TRBJ2-1, with 9 bases lining up with TRBD2. V lost 8 bases and J lost 9; bases outside the gene matches: 8. CDR3 length equals 12 residues. Germline V gene sequence: CDR1 SQVTM, CDR2 ANQGSEA. CDR3 residues: CSSTNSGSEQFF. DNA for the CDR3: TGCAGCTCCACTAATAGCGGGAGTGAGCAGTTCTTC.

In regard to this clone: Its ends do not fully match the called genes, so a read error is possible. The V and J genes are TRBV6-1 and TRBJ1-1; D may be TRBD1 (5 bases). CDR3 length equals 14 residues. Germline CDR1 and CDR2: MNHNS and SASEGT. The CDR3 region is CASSEGAMNTEAFF. The CDR3 DNA follows: TGTGCCAGCAGCGAAGGGGCGATGAACACTGAAGCTTTCTTT.

This clone was detected a few times. At one end, the junction sequence differs from germline, possibly due to a read error. The chain carries TRBV7-9 and TRBJ1-1; 7 bases fit TRBD1. CDR3 length equals 12 residues. CDR1 is SEHNR and CDR2 is FQNEAQ in the germline V gene (reference sequence). Here the CDR3 DNA reads TGTTCCAGCAGCCGACAGGGCGTTGAAGCTTTCTTT. It specifies CSSSRQGVEAFF.

On this clone: At the DNA level, this CDR3 is encoded by other sequences in the same sample as well. The chain is built from TRBV6-5 and TRBJ1-6, with 7 bases that match TRBD1. This CDR3 has 14 amino acids. Germline CDR1 reads MNHEY; CDR2 reads SVGAGI. Unmatched junction bases numbered 7, after V lost 7 bases and J lost 7 bases. The CDR3 sequence is CASMMTGRNSPLHF. CDR3 nucleotides: TGTGCCAGCATGATGACAGGGAGGAATTCACCCCTCCACTTT.

The V and J genes are TRBV9 and TRBJ2-7, with 10 bases matching TRBD1. With 4 bases clipped from V and 9 bases from J, the junction kept 13 bases outside the gene matches. The germline V gene encodes CDR1 SGDLS and CDR2 YYNGEE. This CDR3 contains 15 residues. CDR3 sequence reads: CASSPGPDRGGGQYF. CDR3 in DNA: TGTGCCAGCAGCCCAGGGCCGGACAGGGGGGGTGGGCAGTACTTC.

This clone was recorded only once. The gene calls are TRBV6-5 and TRBJ2-7, with 7 bases matching TRBD2. This CDR3 is 15 amino acids long. J was trimmed by 0 bases and V by 4 bases; bases with no gene match: 6. Germline V lookup: CDR1 MNHEY, CDR2 SVGAGI. As DNA, the CDR3 is TGTGCCAGCAGTTTAGCGGGTTTTAGCTCCTACGAGCAGTACTTC. Translated: CASSLAGFSSYEQYF.

In this sample, this clone turned up once. The chain employs TRBV27 and TRBJ2-5, with 8 bases aligning to TRBD1. The J call is uncertain, as TRBJ2-7 better fits the DNA end. Germline loops: CDR1 MNHEY, CDR2 SMNVEV (reference sequence). CDR3 size: 14 residues. CDR3 sequence reads: CASSRQGFGYEQYF. Here the CDR3 DNA reads TGTGCCAGCAGCCGACAGGGGTTTGGGTACGAGCAGTACTTC.

The rearrangement uses TRBV18 and TRBJ1-4, with 8 bases that match TRBD1. V dropped 3 bases and J dropped 3; count of bases not matched to a gene: 6. The CDR3 loop spans 16 amino acids. Germline values: CDR1 KGHSH, CDR2 LQKENI. CDR3 DNA sequence: TGTGCCAGCTCACCTCAGGGGGCTGGTGCTAATGAAAAACTGTTTTTT. It specifies CASSPQGAGANEKLFF.

The genes are TRBV7-6 and TRBJ2-7; the match to TRBD1 covers 8 bases. Germline V gene sequence: CDR1 SGHVS, CDR2 FNYEAQ. Trimming took 1 base from V and 7 from J; bases not matched to a gene: 9. The CDR3 has 15 residues. CDR3 in amino acids: CASSLVARGHGEQYF. CDR3 DNA: TGTGCCAGCAGCTTAGTCGCCAGGGGGCATGGGGAGCAGTACTTC.

This clone was counted a few times. This chain links TRBV5-6 with TRBJ2-5; TRBD2 aligns across 11 bases. The end of the DNA fits TRBJ2-7 better, so the J call may be wrong. CDR3 length: 16 residues. The germline gives CDR1 SGHDT, CDR2 YYEEEE. For the CDR3, the DNA is TGTGCCAGCAGCCCTTCCCCGGGACTAGCGGTGCACGAGCAGTACTTC. Encoded protein: CASSPSPGLAVHEQYF.

The chain couples TRBV2 to TRBJ1-1; the D gene is possibly TRBD1 (5 bases). The length of the CDR3 is 13 residues. Germline-derived CDR1 and CDR2 are SNHLY and FYNNEI. V was trimmed by 4 bases and J by 1 base, leaving 7 bases between them. CDR3 sequence (DNA): TGTGCCAGCAGTGGGACAAGGAACACTGAAGCTTTCTTT. Amino acid sequence: CASSGTRNTEAFF.

The V gene is TRBV25-1, the J gene TRBJ2-7, with 7 bases fitting TRBD2. Germline CDR1 and CDR2: MGHDK and SYGVNS. The ends lost 6 bases at V and 6 bases at J; junction bases unmatched: 8. CDR3 size: 13 residues. CDR3 nucleotide sequence: TGTGCCAGCAGGGGCGGGAGCTCGGTCGAGCAGTACTTC. It encodes CASRGGSSVEQYF.

The chain couples TRBV6-1 to TRBJ2-1, with TRBD2 matching 7 bases. Germline V gives CDR1 MNHNS, CDR2 SASEGT. V lost 2 bases and J lost 2; bases outside the gene matches: 3. CDR3 length: 15 residues. The CDR3 nucleotides read TGTGCCAGCAGTGAAAGCGGGAATACCTACAATGAGCAGTTCTTC. Its translation: CASSESGNTYNEQFF.

The chain employs TRBV5-1 and TRBJ2-2; possibly TRBD1 for D (6 bases). V was trimmed by 8 bases and J by 2 bases, leaving 16 bases between them. The V gene's germline CDR1 is SGHRS and CDR2 YFSETQ. CDR3 size: 15 residues. In nucleotides, the CDR3 is TGCGCCAGTTCACTCCGGGACATTAACACCGGGGAGCTGTTTTTT. This encodes CASSLRDINTGELFF.

This clone was seen more than once but under ten times. This sequence joins TRBV28 and TRBJ2-5, with a weak D call TRBD2 (5 bases). This CDR3 contains 13 residues. Germline values: CDR1 MDHEN, CDR2 SYDVKM. V lost 6 bases to trimming and J lost 5 bases, with 13 bases between them. CDR3 DNA sequence: TGTGCCAGCAGACCTAGCCATGGGGAGACCCAGTACTTC. This gives the protein CASRPSHGETQYF. Supplemented by reference TRBV28 and TRBJ2-5, the full variable domain reads DVKVTQSSRYLVKRTGEKVFLECVQDMDHENMFWYRQDPGLGLRLIYFSYDVKMKEKGDIPEGYSVSREKKERFSLILESASTNQTSMYLCASRPSHGETQYFGPGTRLLVL.

The chain employs TRBV30 and TRBJ1-2; TRBD1 agrees at 7 bases. Germline CDR1 and CDR2: GTSNPN and SVGIG (reference sequence). V lost 0 bases, J lost 5 bases, and 3 bases stayed unmatched. The CDR3 consists of 13 residues. The CDR3 bases are TGTGCCTGGAGTGTACAGGGGAGGTATGGCTACACCTTC. It encodes CAWSVQGRYGYTF. Full variable domain (outside the CDR3, taken from reference TRBV30 and TRBJ1-2): SQTIHQWPATLVQPVGSPLSLECTVEGTSNPNLYWYRQAAGRGLQLLFYSVGIGQISSEVPQNLSASRPQDRQFILSSKKLLLSDSGFYLCAWSVQGRYGYTFGSGTRLTVV.

CDR3 loop: CASSNRVTYEQYF. Written as DNA, the CDR3 is TGTGCCAGTTCCAACAGGGTAACCTACGAGCAGTACTTC. The rearrangement joins TRBV19 to TRBJ2-7, with D perhaps TRBD1 (6 bases). The CDR3 runs to 13 residues. V lost 8 bases, J lost 2 bases, and 13 bases lay in between. Per the germline V gene, CDR1 is LNHDA and CDR2 is SQIVND (reference sequence).

Here the CDR3 DNA reads TGTGCCAGAAGCCCGGCGGCGGGACCGCCCCCCTACGAGCAGTACTTC. It is translated as CARSPAAGPPPYEQYF. The J gene is TRBJ2-7, the V gene TRBV5-3; maybe TRBD2 (6 bases). TRBV5-3 is annotated as an ORF whose role is uncertain. Between the trimmed V and J ends, which lost 4 bases and 2 bases, there was a span of 19 bases. The CDR3 contains 16 residues.

The chain uses TRBV5-1 and TRBJ2-5; 8 nucleotides align to TRBD1. Per germline, CDR1 SGHRS and CDR2 YFSETQ. The CDR3 has 15 amino acids. V was clipped by 4 bases and J by 5 bases; unmatched bases: 10. CDR3: CASSPDTGGYETQYF. The CDR3 nucleotides are TGCGCCAGCAGCCCCGATACAGGGGGGTATGAGACCCAGTACTTC.

The J gene is TRBJ1-2, the V gene TRBV4-2; D perhaps matches TRBD1 (5 bases). Germline CDR1 reads LGHNA; CDR2 reads YNFKEQ. V shed 1 base and J shed 7 bases, with 25 bases lying between them. This CDR3 has 18 residues. Here the CDR3 reads CASSQVFRSDTYRGGYTF. CDR3 nucleotides: TGTGCCAGCAGCCAAGTATTTCGGTCGGACACATATAGGGGTGGCTACACCTTC.

The count of this clone is one. The rearrangement joins TRBV2 to TRBJ2-7; possible D gene TRBD1, 6 bases. Trimming shortened V by 6 bases and J by 0 bases, and 12 bases separated the two germline ends. From germline, CDR1 is SNHLY and CDR2 FYNNEI. This CDR3 comprises 14 residues. The CDR3 DNA is TGTGCCAGCAGCGCCAACAGGGTCTCCTACGAGCAGTACTTC. This sequence encodes CASSANRVSYEQYF.

Only one count was recorded for this clone. The V gene is TRBV9, the J gene TRBJ1-1; D possibly corresponds to TRBD1 (5 bases). The V end lost 4 bases, the J end lost 3 bases, and 16 bases lay between the germline ends. This CDR3 has 15 amino acids. In germline, CDR1 is SGDLS, CDR2 YYNGEE. CDR3 sequence reads: CASSPPMMGHTEAFF. CDR3 nucleotides: TGTGCCAGCAGCCCCCCCATGATGGGGCACACTGAAGCTTTCTTT.

The table lists this clone with a count of one. This chain uses TRBV7-2 with TRBJ2-2; tentative D call: TRBD1 (6 bases). The germline V and J ends were trimmed by 6 bases and 3 bases, with 11 bases remaining between them. The length of the CDR3 is 14 residues. Germline V CDR1 and CDR2: SGHTA, FQGNSA. CDR3 residues: CASRSGTHTGELFF. Here the CDR3 DNA reads TGTGCCAGCAGGTCCGGGACACACACCGGGGAGCTGTTTTTT.

This clone has only a few counts. This sequence joins TRBV6-6 and TRBJ2-7; unclear D gene. Trimming took off 0 bases at V and 5 bases at J, with 14 bases between the two ends. The CDR3 length is 15 residues. Germline assignment: CDR1 MNHNY and CDR2 SVGAGI (reference sequence). As DNA, the CDR3 is TGTGCCAGCAGTTACTCGATGATTAGCACCGACGAGCAGTACTTC. It is translated as CASSYSMISTDEQYF.

This chain joins TRBV27 and TRBJ2-1, with a tentative D call TRBD2 (5 bases). V lost 8 bases, J lost 1 base, and 15 bases lay in between. Germline V gene lookup returns CDR1 MNHEY and CDR2 SMNVEV (reference sequence). CDR3 size: 15 residues. CDR3 region: CASLPGSASYNEQFF. CDR3 sequence (DNA): TGTGCCAGCTTGCCCGGTAGCGCTTCCTACAATGAGCAGTTCTTC.

The V gene is TRBV4-3, the J gene TRBJ1-5; tentatively, D is TRBD1 (5 bases). Germline-derived CDR1 and CDR2 are LGHNA and YSLEER. With 0 bases removed from V and 3 bases from J, the gap between germline ends came to 15 bases. The CDR3 has 17 residues. In DNA, the CDR3 is TGCGCCAGCAGCCAAGAGCGGCCACCGGGGGTCAATCAGCCCCAGCATTTT. It encodes CASSQERPPGVNQPQHF.